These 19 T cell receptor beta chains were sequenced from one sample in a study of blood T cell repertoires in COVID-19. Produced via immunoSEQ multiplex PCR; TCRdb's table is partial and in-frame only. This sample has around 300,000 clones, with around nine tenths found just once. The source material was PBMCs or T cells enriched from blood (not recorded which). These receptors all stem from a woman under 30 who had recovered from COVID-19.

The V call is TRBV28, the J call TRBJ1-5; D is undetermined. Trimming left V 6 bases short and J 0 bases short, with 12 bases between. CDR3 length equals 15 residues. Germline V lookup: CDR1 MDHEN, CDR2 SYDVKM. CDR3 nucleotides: TGTGCCAGCAGCCCCAGAAGAAATAGCAATCAGCCCCAGCATTTT. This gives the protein CASSPRRNSNQPQHF. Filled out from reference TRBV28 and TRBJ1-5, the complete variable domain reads DVKVTQSSRYLVKRTGEKVFLECVQDMDHENMFWYRQDPGLGLRLIYFSYDVKMKEKGDIPEGYSVSREKKERFSLILESASTNQTSMYLCASSPRRNSNQPQHFGDGTRLSIL.

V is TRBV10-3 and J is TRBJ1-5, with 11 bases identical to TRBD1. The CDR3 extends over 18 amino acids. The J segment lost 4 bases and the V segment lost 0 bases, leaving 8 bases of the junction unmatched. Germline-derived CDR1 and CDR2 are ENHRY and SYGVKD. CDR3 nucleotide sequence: TGTGCCATCAGTGAGTCGATTGGGACAGGGGGTCGGAATCAGCCCCAGCATTTT. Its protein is CAISESIGTGGRNQPQHF.

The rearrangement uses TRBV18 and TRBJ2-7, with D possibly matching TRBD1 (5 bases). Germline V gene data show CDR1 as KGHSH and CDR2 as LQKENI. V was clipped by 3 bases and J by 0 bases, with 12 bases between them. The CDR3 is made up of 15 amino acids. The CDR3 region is CASSPQGGPSYEQYF. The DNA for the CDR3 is TGTGCCAGCTCACCCCAGGGCGGACCCTCCTACGAGCAGTACTTC.

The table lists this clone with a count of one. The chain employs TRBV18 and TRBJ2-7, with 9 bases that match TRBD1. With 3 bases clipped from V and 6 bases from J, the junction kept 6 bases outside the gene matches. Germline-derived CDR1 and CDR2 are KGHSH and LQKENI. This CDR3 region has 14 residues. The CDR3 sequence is CASSPGQGVGEQYF. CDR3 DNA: TGTGCCAGCTCACCGGGACAGGGTGTGGGCGAGCAGTACTTC.

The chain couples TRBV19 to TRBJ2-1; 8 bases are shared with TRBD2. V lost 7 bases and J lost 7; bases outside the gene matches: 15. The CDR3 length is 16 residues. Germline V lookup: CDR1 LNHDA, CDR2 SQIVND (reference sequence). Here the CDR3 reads CASTPYRGGARNEQFF. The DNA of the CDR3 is TGTGCCAGTACCCCCTACCGGGGGGGCGCGAGGAATGAGCAGTTCTTC. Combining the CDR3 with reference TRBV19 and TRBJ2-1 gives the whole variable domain DGGITQSPKYLFRKEGQNVTLSCEQNLNHDAMYWYRQDPGQGLRLIYYSQIVNDFQKGDIAEGYSVSREKKESFPLTVTSAQKNPTAFYLCASTPYRGGARNEQFFGPGTRLTVL.

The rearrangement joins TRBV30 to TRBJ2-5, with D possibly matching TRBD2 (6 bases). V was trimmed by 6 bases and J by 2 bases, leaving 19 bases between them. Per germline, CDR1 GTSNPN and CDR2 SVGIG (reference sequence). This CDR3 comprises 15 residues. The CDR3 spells CACSHTGEWQETQYF. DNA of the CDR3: TGTGCCTGTTCTCATACGGGAGAGTGGCAAGAGACCCAGTACTTC.

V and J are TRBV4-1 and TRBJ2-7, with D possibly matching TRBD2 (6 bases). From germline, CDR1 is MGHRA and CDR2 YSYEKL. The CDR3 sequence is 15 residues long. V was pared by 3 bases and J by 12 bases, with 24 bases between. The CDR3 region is CASSQAGLTRPTLYF. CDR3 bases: TGCGCCAGCAGCCAGGCCGGACTAACAAGACCGACTTTGTACTTC.

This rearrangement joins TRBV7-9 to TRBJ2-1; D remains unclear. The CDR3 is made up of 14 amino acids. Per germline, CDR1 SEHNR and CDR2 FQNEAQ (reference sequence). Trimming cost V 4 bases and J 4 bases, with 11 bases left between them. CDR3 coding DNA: TGTGCCAGCAGCTACTCACAGAGTTACAATGAGCAGTTCTTC. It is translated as CASSYSQSYNEQFF.

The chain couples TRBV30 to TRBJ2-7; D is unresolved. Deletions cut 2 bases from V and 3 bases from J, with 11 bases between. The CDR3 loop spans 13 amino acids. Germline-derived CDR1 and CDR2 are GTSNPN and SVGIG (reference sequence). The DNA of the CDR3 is TGTGCCTGGAGTCTAAGTCCCGGCTACGAGCAGTACTTC. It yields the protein CAWSLSPGYEQYF.

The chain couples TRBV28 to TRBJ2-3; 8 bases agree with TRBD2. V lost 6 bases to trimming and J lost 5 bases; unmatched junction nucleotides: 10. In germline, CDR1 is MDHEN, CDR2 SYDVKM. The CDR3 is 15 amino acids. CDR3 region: CASRASLGGVDTQYF. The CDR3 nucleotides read TGTGCCAGCAGGGCTTCGCTCGGGGGGGTAGATACGCAGTATTTT.

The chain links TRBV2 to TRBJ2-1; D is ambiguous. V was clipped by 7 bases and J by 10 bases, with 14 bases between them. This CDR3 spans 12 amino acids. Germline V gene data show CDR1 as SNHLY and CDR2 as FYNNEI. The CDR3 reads CASNQRGGEQFF. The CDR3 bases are TGTGCCAGCAATCAGCGTGGTGGAGAGCAGTTCTTC.

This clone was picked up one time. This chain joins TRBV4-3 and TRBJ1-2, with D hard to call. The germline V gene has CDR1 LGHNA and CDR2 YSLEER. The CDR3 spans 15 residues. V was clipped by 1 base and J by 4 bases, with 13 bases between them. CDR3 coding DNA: TGCGCCAGCAGCCAAGCGGTTGAGGGTACCTATGGCTACACCTTC. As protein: CASSQAVEGTYGYTF.

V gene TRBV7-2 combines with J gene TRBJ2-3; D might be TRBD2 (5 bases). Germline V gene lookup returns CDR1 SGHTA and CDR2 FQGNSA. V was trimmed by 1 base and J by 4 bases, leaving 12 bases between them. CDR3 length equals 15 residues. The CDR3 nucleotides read TGTGCCAGCAGCTTAGACCTACTCGGGGCAGATACGCAGTATTTT. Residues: CASSLDLLGADTQYF.

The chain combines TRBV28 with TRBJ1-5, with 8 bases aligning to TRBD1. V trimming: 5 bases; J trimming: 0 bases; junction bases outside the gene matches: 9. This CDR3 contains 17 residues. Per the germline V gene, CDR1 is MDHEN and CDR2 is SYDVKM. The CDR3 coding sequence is TGTGCCAGCAGTCTGGACAGGGATTTAGGTAGCAATCAGCCCCAGCATTTT. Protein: CASSLDRDLGSNQPQHF.

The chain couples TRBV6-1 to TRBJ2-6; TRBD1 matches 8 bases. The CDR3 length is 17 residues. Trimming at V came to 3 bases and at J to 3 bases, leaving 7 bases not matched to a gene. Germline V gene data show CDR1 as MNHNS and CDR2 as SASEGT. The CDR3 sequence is CASSDLGQVRGANVLTF. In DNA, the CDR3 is TGTGCCAGCAGTGACCTGGGACAGGTCCGTGGGGCCAACGTCCTGACTTTC.

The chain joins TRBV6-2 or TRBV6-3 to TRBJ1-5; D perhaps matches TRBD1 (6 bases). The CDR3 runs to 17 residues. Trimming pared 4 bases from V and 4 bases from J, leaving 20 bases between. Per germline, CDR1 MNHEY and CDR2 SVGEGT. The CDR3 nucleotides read TGTGCCAGCAGTTGGGCCCGATCCGGGACACAAAATCAGCCCCAGCATTTT. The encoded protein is CASSWARSGTQNQPQHF.

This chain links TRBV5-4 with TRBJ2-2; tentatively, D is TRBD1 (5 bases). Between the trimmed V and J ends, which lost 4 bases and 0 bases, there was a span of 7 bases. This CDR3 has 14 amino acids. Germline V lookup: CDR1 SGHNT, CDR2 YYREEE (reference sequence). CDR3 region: CASSPDTNTGELFF. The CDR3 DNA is TGTGCCAGCAGCCCGGACACGAACACCGGGGAGCTGTTTTTT.

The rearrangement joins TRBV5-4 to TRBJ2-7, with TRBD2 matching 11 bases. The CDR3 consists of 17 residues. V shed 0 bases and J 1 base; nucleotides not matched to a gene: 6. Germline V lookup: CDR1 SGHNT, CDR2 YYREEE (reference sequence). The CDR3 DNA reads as TGTGCCAGCAGCTTGGCTAGCGGGGGGATGGTATCCTACGAGCAGTACTTC. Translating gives CASSLASGGMVSYEQYF. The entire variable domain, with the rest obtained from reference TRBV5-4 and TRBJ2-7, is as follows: ETGVTQSPTHLIKTRGQQVTLRCSSQSGHNTVSWYQQALGQGPQFIFQYYREEENGRGNFPPRFSGLQFPNYSSELNVNALELDDSALYLCASSLASGGMVSYEQYFGPGTRLTVT.

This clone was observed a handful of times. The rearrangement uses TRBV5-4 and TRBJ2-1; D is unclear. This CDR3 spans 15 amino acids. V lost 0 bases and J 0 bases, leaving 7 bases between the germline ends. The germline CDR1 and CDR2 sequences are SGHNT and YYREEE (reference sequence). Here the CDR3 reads CASSLEFSSYNEQFF. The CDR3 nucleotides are TGTGCCAGCAGCTTGGAATTTAGCTCCTACAATGAGCAGTTCTTC.